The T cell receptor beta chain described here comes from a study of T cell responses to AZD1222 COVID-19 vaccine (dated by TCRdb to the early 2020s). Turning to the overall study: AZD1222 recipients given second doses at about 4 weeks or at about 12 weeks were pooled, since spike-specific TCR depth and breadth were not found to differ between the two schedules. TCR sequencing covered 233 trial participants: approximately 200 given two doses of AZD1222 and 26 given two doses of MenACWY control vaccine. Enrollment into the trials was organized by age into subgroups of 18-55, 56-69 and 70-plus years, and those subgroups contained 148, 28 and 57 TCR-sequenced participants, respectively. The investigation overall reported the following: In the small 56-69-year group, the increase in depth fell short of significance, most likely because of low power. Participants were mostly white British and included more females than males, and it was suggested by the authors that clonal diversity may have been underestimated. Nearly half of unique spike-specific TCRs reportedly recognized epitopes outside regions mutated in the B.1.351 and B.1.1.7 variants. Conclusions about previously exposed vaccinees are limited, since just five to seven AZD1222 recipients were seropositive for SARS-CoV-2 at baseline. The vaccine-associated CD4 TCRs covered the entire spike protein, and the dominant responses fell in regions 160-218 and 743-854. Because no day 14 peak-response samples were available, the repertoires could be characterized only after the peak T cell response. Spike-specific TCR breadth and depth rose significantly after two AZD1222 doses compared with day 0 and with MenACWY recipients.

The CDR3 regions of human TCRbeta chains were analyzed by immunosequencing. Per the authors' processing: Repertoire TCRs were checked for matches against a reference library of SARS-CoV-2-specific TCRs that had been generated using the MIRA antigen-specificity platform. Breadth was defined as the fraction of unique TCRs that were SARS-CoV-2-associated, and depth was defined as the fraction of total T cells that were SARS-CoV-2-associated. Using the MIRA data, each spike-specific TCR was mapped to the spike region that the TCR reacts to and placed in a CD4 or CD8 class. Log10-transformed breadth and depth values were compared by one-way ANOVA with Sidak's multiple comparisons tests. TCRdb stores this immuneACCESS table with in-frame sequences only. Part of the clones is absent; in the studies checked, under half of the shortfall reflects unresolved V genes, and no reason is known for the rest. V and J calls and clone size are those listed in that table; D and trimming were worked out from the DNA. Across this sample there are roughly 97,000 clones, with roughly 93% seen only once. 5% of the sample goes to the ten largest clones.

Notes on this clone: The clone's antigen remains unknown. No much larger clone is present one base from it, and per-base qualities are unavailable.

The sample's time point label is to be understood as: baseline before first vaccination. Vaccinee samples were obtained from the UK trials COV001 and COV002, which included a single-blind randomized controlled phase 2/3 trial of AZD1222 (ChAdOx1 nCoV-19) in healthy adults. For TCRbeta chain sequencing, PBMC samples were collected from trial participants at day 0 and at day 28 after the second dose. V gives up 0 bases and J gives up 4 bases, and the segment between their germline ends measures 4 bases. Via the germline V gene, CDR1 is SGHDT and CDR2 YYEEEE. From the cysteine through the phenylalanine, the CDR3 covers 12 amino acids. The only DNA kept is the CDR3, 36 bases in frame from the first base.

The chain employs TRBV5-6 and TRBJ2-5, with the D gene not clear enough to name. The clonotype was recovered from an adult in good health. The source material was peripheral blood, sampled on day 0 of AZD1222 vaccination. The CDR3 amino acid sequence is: CASSLDRETQYF. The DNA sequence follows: TGTGCCAGCAGCTTGGACAGAGAGACCCAGTACTTC.